This T cell receptor (beta chain) was identified during a study of shared clonotypes between healthy human individuals. Across the whole study: A donor's plate count was three for CD4 naive and three for CD4 memory; CD8 naive had two and CD8 memory one.

The germline V gene has CDR1 SQVTM and CDR2 ANQGSEA. CDR3 length: 14 residues. Unmatched junction bases numbered 9, after V lost 4 bases and J lost 6 bases. Findings and limits, study-wide: Between a few donors, naive CD4 clonotypes were shared at a level of about 5%.

TCRdb keeps only in-frame clones here, not all; method: immunoSEQ multiplex PCR. The sample gives approximately 1,000,000 clones, approximately 78% of which show up once; 0.52% is in the top ten. Comment on this clone: The target antigen is unknown.

The rearrangement joins TRBV29-1 to TRBJ2-1; 7 bases map to TRBD2. The TCR comes from a man between 18 and 35 years old in good health. Some clones in this sample may be carry-over from other donors' samples. The sequenced material came from memory CD4+ T cells from PBMCs. Subset: CD45RA-negative fraction. CDR3 in amino acids: CSVGSGGRSNEQFF. The CDR3 bases are TGCAGCGTTGGGTCGGGGGGTCGATCCAATGAGCAGTTCTTC.